These 8 T cell receptor beta chains came from one sample sequenced in a study of response to subunit inactivated influenza vaccine. One entry per CDR3 protein, called by TCRdb with MiXCR from the RT-PCR reads. In the table there are 750,000 to 850,000 distinct CDR3 sequences, roughly 18% of which are singletons. The sequencing here drew on PBMCs from blood, taken 5 days after vaccination. These TCRs come from a man aged 45-60 years who received an inactivated influenza vaccine.

The chain couples TRBV29-1 to TRBJ2-1; D is undetermined. Germline CDR1 is SQVTM and CDR2 is ANQGSEA. V was trimmed by 5 bases and J by 0 bases, leaving 11 bases between them. The CDR3 extends over 14 amino acids. The CDR3 sequence is CSVSPSISYNEQFF. The CDR3 DNA sequence: TGCAGCGTTTCTCCCAGCATCTCCTACAATGAGCAGTTCTTC.

This chain uses TRBV29-1 with TRBJ2-5; TRBD1 matches at 10 bases. J lost 2 bases, V lost 6 bases, and 3 bases had no gene match. Germline CDR1 is SQVTM and CDR2 is ANQGSEA. CDR3 length: 13 residues. CDR3 DNA sequence: TGCAGCGTCTGGGACAGGGGTCAAGAGACCCAGTACTTC. Its translation is CSVWDRGQETQYF.

This clonotype occurred a few times. V usage is TRBV25-1 and J usage is TRBJ2-5; TRBD1 or TRBD2 may be the D gene (5 bases each). The CDR3 has 14 amino acids. Germline lookup yields CDR1 MGHDK and CDR2 SYGVNS. V was cut by 1 base and J by 5 bases, with 11 bases left in between. The CDR3: CASSEFPWGETQYF. Written as DNA, the CDR3 is TGTGCCAGCAGTGAATTTCCCTGGGGGGAGACCCAGTACTTC.

This clonotype showed up just a few times. The chain carries TRBV7-9 and TRBJ2-5, with TRBD1 identical over 11 bases. CDR3 size: 16 residues. Germline-derived CDR1 and CDR2 are SEHNR and FQNEAQ (reference sequence). V lost 4 bases, J lost 4 bases, and 8 bases stayed unmatched. The CDR3 DNA follows: TGTGCCAGCAGCTATCCCCGCGGGACAGGGGGAGAGACCCAGTACTTC. Its protein product is CASSYPRGTGGETQYF.

The chain combines TRBV5-1 with TRBJ2-3; no clear D gene. Deletions cut 2 bases from V and 2 bases from J, with 9 bases between. Germline CDR1 is SGHRS and CDR2 is YFSETQ. The CDR3 sequence is 14 residues long. CDR3 protein: CASSLHPDTDTQYF. DNA of the CDR3: TGCGCCAGCAGCTTACATCCTGACACAGATACGCAGTATTTT.

For this clonotype: This may stem from a read error, because a much larger clone lies one nucleotide away. The chain joins TRBV3-1 to TRBJ1-1; D not resolved. This CDR3 comprises 14 residues. Germline assignment: CDR1 LGHDT and CDR2 YNNKEL (reference sequence). CDR3 nucleotides: TGTGCCAGCAGCCGCCTCGAAATGAACACTGAAGATTTCTTT. Its translation is CASSRLEMNTEDFF.

This clonotype occurred a few times. The genes are TRBV5-1 and TRBJ1-4; D unresolved. The CDR3 sequence is 15 residues long. V was pared by 3 bases and J by 2 bases, with 11 bases between. Germline-derived CDR1 and CDR2 are SGHRS and YFSETQ. CDR3 in amino acids: CASSWTAGTNEKLFF. The CDR3 DNA reads as TGCGCCAGCAGCTGGACCGCGGGGACTAATGAAAAACTGTTTTTT.

The V gene is TRBV4-3, the J gene TRBJ2-2; D is uncertain. The CDR3 extends over 13 amino acids. Germline CDR1 and CDR2: LGHNA and YSLEER. V lost 4 bases to trimming and J lost 5 bases, with 8 bases between them. Written as DNA, the CDR3 is TGCGCCAGCAGCCCTGGGTGGACCGGGGAGCTGTTTTTT. The encoded protein is CASSPGWTGELFF.